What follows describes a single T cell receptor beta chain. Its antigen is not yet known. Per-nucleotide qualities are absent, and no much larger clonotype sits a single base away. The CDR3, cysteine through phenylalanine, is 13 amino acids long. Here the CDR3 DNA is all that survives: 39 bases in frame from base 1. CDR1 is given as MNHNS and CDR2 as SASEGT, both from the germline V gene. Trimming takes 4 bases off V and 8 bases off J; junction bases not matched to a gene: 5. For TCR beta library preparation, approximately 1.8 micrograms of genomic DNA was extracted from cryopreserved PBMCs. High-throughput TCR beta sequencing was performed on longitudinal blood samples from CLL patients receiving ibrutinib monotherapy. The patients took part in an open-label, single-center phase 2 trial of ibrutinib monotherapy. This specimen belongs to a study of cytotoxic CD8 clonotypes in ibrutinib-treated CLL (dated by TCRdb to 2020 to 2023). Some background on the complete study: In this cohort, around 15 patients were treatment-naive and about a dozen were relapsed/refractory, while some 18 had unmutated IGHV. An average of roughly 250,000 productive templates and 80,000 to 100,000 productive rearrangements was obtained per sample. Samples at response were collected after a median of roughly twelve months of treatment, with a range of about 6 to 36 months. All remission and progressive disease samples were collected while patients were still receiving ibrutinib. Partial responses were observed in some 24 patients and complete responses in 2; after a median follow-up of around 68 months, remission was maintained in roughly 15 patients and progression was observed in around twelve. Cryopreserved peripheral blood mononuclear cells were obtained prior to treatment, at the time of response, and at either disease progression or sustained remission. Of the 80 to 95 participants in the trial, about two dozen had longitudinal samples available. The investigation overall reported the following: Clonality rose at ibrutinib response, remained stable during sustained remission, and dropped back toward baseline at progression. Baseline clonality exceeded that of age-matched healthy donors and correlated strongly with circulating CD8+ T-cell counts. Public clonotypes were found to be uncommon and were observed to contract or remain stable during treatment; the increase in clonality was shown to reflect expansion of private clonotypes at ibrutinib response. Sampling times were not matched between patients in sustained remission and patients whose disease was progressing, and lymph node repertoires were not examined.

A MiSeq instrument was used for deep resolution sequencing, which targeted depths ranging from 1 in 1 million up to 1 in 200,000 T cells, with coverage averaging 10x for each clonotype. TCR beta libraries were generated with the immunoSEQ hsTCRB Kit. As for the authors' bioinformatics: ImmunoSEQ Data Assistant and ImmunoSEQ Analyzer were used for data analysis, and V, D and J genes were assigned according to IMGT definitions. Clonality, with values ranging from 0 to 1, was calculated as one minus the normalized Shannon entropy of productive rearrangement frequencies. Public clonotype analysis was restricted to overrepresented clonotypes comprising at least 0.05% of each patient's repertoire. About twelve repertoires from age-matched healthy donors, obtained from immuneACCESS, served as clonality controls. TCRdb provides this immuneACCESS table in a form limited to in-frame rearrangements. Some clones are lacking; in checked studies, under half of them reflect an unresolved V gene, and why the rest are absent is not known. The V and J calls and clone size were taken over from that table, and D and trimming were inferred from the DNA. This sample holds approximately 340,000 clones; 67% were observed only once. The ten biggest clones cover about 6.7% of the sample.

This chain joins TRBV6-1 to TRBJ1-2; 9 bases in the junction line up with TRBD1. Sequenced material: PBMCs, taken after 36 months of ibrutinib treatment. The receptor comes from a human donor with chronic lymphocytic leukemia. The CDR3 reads CASSADRGSGYTF. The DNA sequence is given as TGTGCCAGCAGTGCGGACAGGGGCTCGGGCTACACCTTC.